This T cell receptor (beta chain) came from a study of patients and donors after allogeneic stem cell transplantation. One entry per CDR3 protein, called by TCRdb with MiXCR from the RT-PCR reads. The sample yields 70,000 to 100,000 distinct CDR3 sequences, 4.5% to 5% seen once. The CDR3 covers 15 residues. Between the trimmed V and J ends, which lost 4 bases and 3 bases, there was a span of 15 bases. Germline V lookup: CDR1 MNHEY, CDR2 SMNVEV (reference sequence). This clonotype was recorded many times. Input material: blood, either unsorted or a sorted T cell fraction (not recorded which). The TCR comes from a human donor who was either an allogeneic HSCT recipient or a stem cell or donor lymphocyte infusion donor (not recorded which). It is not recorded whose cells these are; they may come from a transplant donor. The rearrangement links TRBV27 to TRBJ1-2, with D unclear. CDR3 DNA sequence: TGTGCCAGCAGTTCAGGAGGCAGTGTGCACTATGGCTACACCTTC. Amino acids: CASSSGGSVHYGYTF.